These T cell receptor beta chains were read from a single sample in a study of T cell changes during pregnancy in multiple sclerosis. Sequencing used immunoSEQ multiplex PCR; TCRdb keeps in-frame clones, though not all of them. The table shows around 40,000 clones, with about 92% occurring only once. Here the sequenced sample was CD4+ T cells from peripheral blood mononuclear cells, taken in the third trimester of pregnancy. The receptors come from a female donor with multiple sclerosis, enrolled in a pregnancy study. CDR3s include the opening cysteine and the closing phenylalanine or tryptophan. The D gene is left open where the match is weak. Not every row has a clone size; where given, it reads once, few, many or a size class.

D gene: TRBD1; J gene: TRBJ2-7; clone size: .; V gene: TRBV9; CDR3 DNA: TGTGCCAGCAGTCACCGGGACAGGGACTACGAGCAGTACTTC; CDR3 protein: CASSHRDRDYEQYF
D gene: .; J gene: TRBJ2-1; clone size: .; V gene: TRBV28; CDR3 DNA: TGTGCCAGCAGTCCTCTCAGGGGGACTCACTCCTACAATGAGCAGTTCTTC; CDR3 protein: CASSPLRGTHSYNEQFF
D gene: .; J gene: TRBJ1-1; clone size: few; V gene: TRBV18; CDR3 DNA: TGTGCCAGCTCAGAGGCGCAGGGGTTAGGTACCATTAGGACTGAAGCTTTCTTT; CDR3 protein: CASSEAQGLGTIRTEAFF
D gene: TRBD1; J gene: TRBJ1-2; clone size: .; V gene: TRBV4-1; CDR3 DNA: TGCGCCAGCAGCCACAAACAGGGGGCCGAAAACTATGGCTACACCTTC; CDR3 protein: CASSHKQGAENYGYTF
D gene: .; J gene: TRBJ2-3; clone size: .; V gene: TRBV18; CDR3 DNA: TGTGCCAGCTCGCCTCAGGGCTCCAGTACAGATACGCAGTATTTT; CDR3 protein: CASSPQGSSTDTQYF
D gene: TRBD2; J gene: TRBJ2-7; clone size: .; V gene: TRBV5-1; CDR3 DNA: TGCGCCAGCAGGCCAACGGGAGGGCAGGGAAGACAACAGTACTTC; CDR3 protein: CASRPTGGQGRQQYF
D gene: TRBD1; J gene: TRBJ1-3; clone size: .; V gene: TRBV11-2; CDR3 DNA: TGTGCCAGCAGCTCGACAACAGGGGTTGCAAACACCATATATTTT; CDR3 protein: CASSSTTGVANTIYF
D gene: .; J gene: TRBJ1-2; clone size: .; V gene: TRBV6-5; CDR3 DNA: TGTGCCAGCAGATCACGGGATACTACTAACTATGGCTACACCTTC; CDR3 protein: CASRSRDTTNYGYTF
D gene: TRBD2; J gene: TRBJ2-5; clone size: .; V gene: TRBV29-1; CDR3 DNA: TGCAGCGTAGGACTAGCGGGGGGACAAGAGACCCAGTACTTC; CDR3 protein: CSVGLAGGQETQYF
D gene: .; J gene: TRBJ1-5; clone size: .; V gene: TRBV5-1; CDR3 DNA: TGCGCCAGCAGCGGAGGGGACAATCAGCCCCAGCATTTT; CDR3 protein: CASSGGDNQPQHF
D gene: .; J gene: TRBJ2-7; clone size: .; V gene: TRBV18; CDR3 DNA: TGTGCCAGCTCACCACCAAACGGGGAAAGCTACGAGCAGTACTTC; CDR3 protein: CASSPPNGESYEQYF
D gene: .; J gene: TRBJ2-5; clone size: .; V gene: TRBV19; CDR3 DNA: TGTGCCAGTAGTATCCCAGGGGTGGAGACCCAGTACTTC; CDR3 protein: CASSIPGVETQYF
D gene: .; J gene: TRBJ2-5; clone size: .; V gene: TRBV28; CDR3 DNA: TGTGCCAGCAGCCTAGGGGGTGCAAACCAAGAGACCCAGTACTTC; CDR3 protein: CASSLGGANQETQYF
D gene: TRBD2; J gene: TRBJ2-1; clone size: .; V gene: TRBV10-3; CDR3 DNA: TGTGCCATGACGACGGGGAGGGAGGATGAGCAGTTCTTC; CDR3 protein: CAMTTGREDEQFF
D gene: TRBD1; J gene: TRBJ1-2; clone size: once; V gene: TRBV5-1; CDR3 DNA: TGCGCCAGCAGCTTGGTAGGGGACAGTGGATATGGCTACACCTTC; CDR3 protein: CASSLVGDSGYGYTF
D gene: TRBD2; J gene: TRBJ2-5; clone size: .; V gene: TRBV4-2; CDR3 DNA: TGTGCCAGCAGCCATAGGACTAGCGGGAGTCTCCGAGAGACCCAGTACTTC; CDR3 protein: CASSHRTSGSLRETQYF
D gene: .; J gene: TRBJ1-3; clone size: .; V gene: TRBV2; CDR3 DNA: TGTGCCAGCAGTGATGAGGTGGACTCTGGAAACACCATATATTTT; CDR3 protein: CASSDEVDSGNTIYF
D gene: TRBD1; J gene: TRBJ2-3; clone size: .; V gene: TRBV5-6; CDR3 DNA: TGTGCCAGCAGATTGGGAACAGGGGTAGATACGCAGTATTTT; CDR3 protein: CASRLGTGVDTQYF
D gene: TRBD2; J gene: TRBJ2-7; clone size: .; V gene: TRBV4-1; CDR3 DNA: TGCGCCAGCAGCCGGGGACTAGCGAACTACGAGCAGTACTTC; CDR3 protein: CASSRGLANYEQYF
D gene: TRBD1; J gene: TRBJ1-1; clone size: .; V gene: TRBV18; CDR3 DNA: TGTGCCAGCTCGCTCCTTCTACAGGGGCCGAACACTGAAGCTTTCTTT; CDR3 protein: CASSLLLQGPNTEAFF
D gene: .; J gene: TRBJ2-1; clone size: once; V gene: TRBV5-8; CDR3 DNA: TGTGCCAGCAGCAGTAGCATCTACAATGAGCAGTTCTTC; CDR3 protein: CASSSSIYNEQFF
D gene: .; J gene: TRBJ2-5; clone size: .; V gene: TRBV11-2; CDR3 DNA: TGTGCCAGCAGCTTTGGGCGGGGTGGGGAGACCCAGTACTTC; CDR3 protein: CASSFGRGGETQYF
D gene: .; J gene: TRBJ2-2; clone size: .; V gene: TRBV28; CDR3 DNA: TGTGCCAGCAGTTTATTTTGGGACATTACGACCGGGGAGCTGTTTTTT; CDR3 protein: CASSLFWDITTGELFF
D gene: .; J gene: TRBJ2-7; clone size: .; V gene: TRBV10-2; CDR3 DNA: TGCGCCAGCAGCCCAGGACTCTACGAGCAGTACTTC; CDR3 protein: CASSPGLYEQYF
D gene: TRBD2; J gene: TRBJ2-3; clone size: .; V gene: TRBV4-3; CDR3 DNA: TGCGCCAGCAGCCACCAGGCGGCTAGCGGAGGGACTAGCACAGATACGCAGTATTTT; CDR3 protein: CASSHQAASGGTSTDTQYF
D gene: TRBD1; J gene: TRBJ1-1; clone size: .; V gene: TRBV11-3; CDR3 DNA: TGTGCCAGCAGCCCCGGGACAGGGATTGGGGTGGACACTGAAGCTTTCTTT; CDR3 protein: CASSPGTGIGVDTEAFF
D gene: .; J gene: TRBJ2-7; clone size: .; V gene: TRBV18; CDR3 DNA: TGTGCCAGCTCACCAGGGAAGCGGGCCGGCTACGAGCAGTACTTC; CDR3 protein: CASSPGKRAGYEQYF